A single sample gave rise to the 9 T cell receptor beta chains below, sequenced in a study of blood T cells in healthy people across ages. Through a sample-barcoded 5' primer and a J-beta primer mix, a second PCR was run for 7 to 11 cycles. TCRdb called the 5' RACE reads again in MiXCR, with one record for every CDR3 protein. The profile shows roughly 790,000 distinct CDR3 sequences, roughly two fifths of them singletons. Specimen: blood. These receptors came from an older woman in good health.

The gene calls are TRBV6-6 and TRBJ2-1; 13 bases map to TRBD2. The germline gives CDR1 MNHNY, CDR2 SVGAGI (reference sequence). The length of the CDR3 is 16 residues. Trimming removed 6 bases from V and 13 bases from J; junction bases left unmatched: 15. CDR3 DNA: TGTGCCAGCAGGCGCGGGACTAGCGGGGACTTAGAGACCCAGTTCTTC. Encoded protein: CASRRGTSGDLETQFF.

Comments on this clonotype: A much larger clone lies one base from this, so it may be a read error. This sequence joins TRBV4-1 and TRBJ2-1; D is uncertain. The J call could be wrong; TRBJ2-7 is a better fit for the DNA end. The CDR3 runs 15 residues. The germline V gene encodes CDR1 MGHRA and CDR2 YSYEKL. The CDR3 region is CASSQGWGSYNEQYF. Written as DNA, the CDR3 is TGCGCCAGCAGCCAAGGCTGGGGTTCCTACAATGAGCAGTACTTC.

The genes are TRBV3-1 and TRBJ2-7, with D possibly matching TRBD2 (6 bases). CDR3 length: 13 amino acids. Germline CDR1 is LGHDT and CDR2 is YNNKEL (reference sequence). V lost 5 bases and J lost 7, with 15 bases in between. CDR3 in DNA: TGTGCCAGCAGCAACTCGGGAGTAAGGGAGCAGTACTTC. Encoded protein: CASSNSGVREQYF.

The CDR3 spells CATSRDRDRVNTEAFF. The CDR3 DNA is TGTGCCACCAGCAGAGATCGGGACAGGGTGAACACTGAAGCTTTCTTT. The chain is built from TRBV15 and TRBJ1-1; the match to TRBD1 covers 9 bases. The ends lost 0 bases at V and 0 bases at J; junction bases unmatched: 2. This CDR3 comprises 16 residues. Germline assignment: CDR1 LNHNV and CDR2 YYDKDF (reference sequence).

This chain joins TRBV12-3 or TRBV12-4 and TRBJ2-7; 9 bases agree with TRBD2. After removal of 5 bases from V and 5 bases from J, the junction contained 7 bases not matched to a gene. This CDR3 is built from 14 residues. DNA for the CDR3: TGTGCCAGCAGTAACAGCGGGAGGTTAGACGAGCAGTACTTC. It is translated as CASSNSGRLDEQYF.

Here the CDR3 DNA reads TGTGCCAGCAGTTCCGTAGGGCGGAGCCCCTATTCCTACGAGCAGTTCTTC. Translating it yields CASSSVGRSPYSYEQFF. The rearrangement joins TRBV27 to TRBJ2-1, with no clear D. The CDR3 extends over 17 amino acids. Trimming shortened V by 4 bases and J by 10 bases, and 26 bases separated the two germline ends. Germline V CDR1 and CDR2: MNHEY, SMNVEV (reference sequence).

This clonotype was counted ten times or more. The chain combines TRBV2 with TRBJ1-2, with D possibly being TRBD1 (6 bases). CDR3 length equals 16 residues. Germline assignment: CDR1 SNHLY and CDR2 FYNNEI. V gave up 3 bases and J gave up 0 bases, with 14 bases separating them. This CDR3 is CASSDMRDISNYGYTF. The CDR3, as DNA: TGTGCCAGCAGTGATATGAGGGACATATCTAACTATGGCTACACCTTC.

V usage is TRBV7-2 and J usage is TRBJ2-1, with 9 bases aligning to TRBD1. After removal of 7 bases from V and 5 bases from J, the junction contained 6 bases not matched to a gene. CDR3 length: 14 amino acids. Germline V lookup: CDR1 SGHTA, CDR2 FQGNSA. The CDR3 nucleotides read TGTGCCAGCATACTGGGACAGGGCAACAATGAGCAGTTCTTC. Translating it yields CASILGQGNNEQFF. The full variable domain, completed using reference TRBV7-2 and TRBJ2-1, is GAGVSQSPSNKVTEKGKDVELRCDPISGHTALYWYRQSLGQGLEFLIYFQGNSAPDKSGLPSDRFSAERTGGSVSTLTIQRTQQEDSAVYLCASILGQGNNEQFFGPGTRLTVL.

This clonotype showed up just a few times. This chain joins TRBV10-3 and TRBJ1-1; weak D call: TRBD1 (5 bases). The CDR3 loop spans 13 amino acids. The germline gives CDR1 ENHRY, CDR2 SYGVKD. The germline V and J ends were trimmed by 6 bases and 2 bases, with 10 bases remaining between them. The CDR3 region has the DNA TGTGCCATCAGACAGGACTTAAACACTGAAGCTTTCTTT. This gives the protein CAIRQDLNTEAFF.